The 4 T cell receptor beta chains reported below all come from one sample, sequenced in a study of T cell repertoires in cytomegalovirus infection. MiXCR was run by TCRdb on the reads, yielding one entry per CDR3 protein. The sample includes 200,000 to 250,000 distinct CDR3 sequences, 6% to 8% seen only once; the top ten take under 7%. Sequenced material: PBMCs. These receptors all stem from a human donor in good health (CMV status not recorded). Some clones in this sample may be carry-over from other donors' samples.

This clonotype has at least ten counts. The CDR3 nucleotides read TGCAGCGTTGAAACCCAGGGGTTTTTAAACACCATATATTTT. This sequence encodes CSVETQGFLNTIYF. The J gene is TRBJ1-3, the V gene TRBV29-1; D is perhaps TRBD1 (6 bases). The germline CDR1 and CDR2 sequences are SQVTM and ANQGSEA. V was pared by 2 bases and J by 6 bases, with 14 bases between. The CDR3 has 14 residues.

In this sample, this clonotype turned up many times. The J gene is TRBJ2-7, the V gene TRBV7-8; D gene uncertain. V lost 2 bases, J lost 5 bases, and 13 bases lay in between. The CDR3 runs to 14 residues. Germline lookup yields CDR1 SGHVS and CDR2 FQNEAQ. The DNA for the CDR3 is TGTGCCAGCAGCTTAACGAGTCCTGGGGACGAGCAGTACTTC. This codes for CASSLTSPGDEQYF.

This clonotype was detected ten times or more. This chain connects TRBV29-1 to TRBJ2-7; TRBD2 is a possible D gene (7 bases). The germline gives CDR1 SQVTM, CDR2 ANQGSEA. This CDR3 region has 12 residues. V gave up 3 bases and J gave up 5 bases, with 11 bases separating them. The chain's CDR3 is CSVEGGPNEQYF. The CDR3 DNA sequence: TGCAGCGTTGAGGGGGGGCCGAACGAGCAGTACTTC.

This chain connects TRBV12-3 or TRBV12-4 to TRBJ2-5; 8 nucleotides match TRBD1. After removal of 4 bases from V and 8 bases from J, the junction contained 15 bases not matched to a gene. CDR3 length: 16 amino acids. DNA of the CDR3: TGTGCCAGCAGTTCCCTCATCGGACAGGGCGAGGGAACCCAGTACTTC. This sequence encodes CASSSLIGQGEGTQYF.